This T cell receptor beta chain stems from a study of T cell repertoires and leukemia-associated antigens. TCRdb re-called the 5' RACE reads with MiXCR, one entry per CDR3 protein. The table shows about 12,000 distinct CDR3 sequences, with over 40% occurring only once. The CDR3 is 14 amino acids. The germline V gene encodes CDR1 SGHTA and CDR2 FQGNSA. The count of this clonotype is one. Its target is unknown. A read error may account for a junction end that differs from germline. Before use, CD3+ T cells rested overnight in serum-free medium. This receptor was taken from a female donor in good health. The chain is built from TRBV7-2 and TRBJ2-6; no clear D. Sequencing used CD3+ T cells sorted from blood and cultured. Here the CDR3 reads CAGSIRSGTNVLTF. CDR3 nucleotide sequence: TGTGCCGGCAGCATCCGCTCTGGGACCAACGTCCTGACTTTC.